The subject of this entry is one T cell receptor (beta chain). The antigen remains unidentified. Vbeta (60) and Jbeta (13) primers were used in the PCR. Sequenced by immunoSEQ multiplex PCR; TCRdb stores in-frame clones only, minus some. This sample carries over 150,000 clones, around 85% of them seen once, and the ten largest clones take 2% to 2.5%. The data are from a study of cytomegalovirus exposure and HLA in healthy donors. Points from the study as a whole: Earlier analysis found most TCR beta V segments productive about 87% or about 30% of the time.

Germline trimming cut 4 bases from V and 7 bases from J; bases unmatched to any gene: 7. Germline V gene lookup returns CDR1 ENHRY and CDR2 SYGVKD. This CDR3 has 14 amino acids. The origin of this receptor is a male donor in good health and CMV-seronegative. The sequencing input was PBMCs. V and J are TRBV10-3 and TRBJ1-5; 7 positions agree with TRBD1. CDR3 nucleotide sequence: TGTGCCATCAGTGGACAGGGAGTGGGGCAGCCCCAGCATTTT. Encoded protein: CAISGQGVGQPQHF.